What follows are 17 T cell receptor beta chains derived from one specimen sequenced in a study of T cells in Graves' hyperthyroidism and ophthalmopathy. Amplification yielded TCR beta CDR3 regions, with RNA transcripts as the source. An initial round of RT-PCR targeting the TCR CDR3 relied on the HTBI primer set. One entry per CDR3 protein results from TCRdb running MiXCR on the multiplex PCR reads. The sample has under 300,000 distinct CDR3 sequences; approximately 23% are singletons. Sequencing was carried out using blood. These receptors originate from a man aged 30 to 39 with Graves' ophthalmopathy.

Concerning this clonotype itself: At one end the junction does not follow the germline gene, possibly because of a read error. The chain employs TRBV18 and TRBJ2-3, with D possibly matching TRBD1 (5 bases). In germline, CDR1 is KGHSH, CDR2 LQKENI. This CDR3 region has 13 residues. Written as DNA, the CDR3 is TGTGCCGGCTCAGCCTCTAGGGGAGATACGCAGTATTTT. Protein: CAGSASRGDTQYF. Looking up the rest from reference TRBV18 and TRBJ2-3 gives the full variable domain: NAGVMQNPRHLVRRRGQEARLRCSPMKGHSHVYWYRQLPEEGLKFMVYLQKENIIDESGMPKERFSAEFPKEGPSILRIQQVVRGDSAAYFCAGSASRGDTQYFGPGTRLTVL.

This clonotype was detected many times. The V call is TRBV7-9, the J call TRBJ2-7, with a tentative D call TRBD2 (5 bases). Trimming removed 2 bases at V and 2 bases at J, with 13 bases between. CDR1 is SEHNR and CDR2 is FQNEAQ in the germline V gene (reference sequence). This CDR3 is 15 amino acids long. In DNA form, the CDR3 reads TGTGCCAGCAGCTTACCTAGCTCCAGCCCCTACGAGCAGTACTTC. It codes for CASSLPSSSPYEQYF. The full variable domain, with the rest looked up from reference TRBV7-9 and TRBJ2-7, is DTGVSQNPRHKITKRGQNVTFRCDPISEHNRLYWYRQTLGQGPEFLTYFQNEAQLEKSRLLSDRFSAERPKGSFSTLEIQRTEQGDSAMYLCASSLPSSSPYEQYFGPGTRLTVT.

This sequence joins TRBV12-3 or TRBV12-4 and TRBJ1-5; 9 nucleotides line up with TRBD1. The CDR3 is 15 amino acids. Trimming removed 3 bases from V and 5 bases from J; junction bases left unmatched: 5. CDR3 amino acids: CASSFYGTGYQPQHF. The DNA for the CDR3 is TGTGCCAGCAGTTTTTATGGGACAGGGTATCAGCCCCAGCATTTT.

In its sample, this clonotype was seen a few times. CDR3 in DNA: TGCAGTGCTAGTGGGGGACAAATCACAGATACGCAGTATTTT. Protein: CSASGGQITDTQYF. The chain links TRBV20-1 to TRBJ2-3, with a tentative D call TRBD1 (6 bases). Trimming shortened V by 3 bases and J by 2 bases, and 12 bases separated the two germline ends. The germline CDR1 and CDR2 sequences are DFQATT and SNEGSKA (reference sequence). CDR3 length: 14 residues.

The V and J genes are TRBV11-3 and TRBJ1-6, with no clear D. Per germline, CDR1 SGHNT and CDR2 YENEEA. CDR3 length equals 13 residues. Trimming left V 5 bases short and J 7 bases short, with 9 bases between. The CDR3 nucleotides read TGTGCCAGCAGCCCCCTCCTGAATTCACCCCTCCACTTT. This codes for CASSPLLNSPLHF.

As for this clonotype: Lacking the conserved final phenylalanine or tryptophan, this CDR3 likely reflects a read error. The V call is TRBV29-1, the J call TRBJ2-1; no firm D call. CDR1 is SQVTM and CDR2 is ANQGSEA in the germline V gene. The CDR3 spans 11 residues. V was pared by 8 bases and J by 4 bases, with 9 bases between. The chain's CDR3 is CSLLVYNEQFL. DNA for the CDR3: TGCAGCCTCCTGGTTTACAATGAGCAGTTCCTC.

This clonotype was seen ten or more times. The chain combines TRBV11-2 with TRBJ2-7, with TRBD2 identical over 8 bases. The germline V gene encodes CDR1 SGHAT and CDR2 FQNNGV. This CDR3 region has 16 residues. V dropped 1 base and J dropped 2; count of bases not matched to a gene: 7. The CDR3 DNA reads as TGTGCCAGCAGCTTAGCATGGGCGGGAGGAACCTACGAGCAGTACTTC. This sequence encodes CASSLAWAGGTYEQYF.

This clonotype was detected many times. V is TRBV11-2 and J is TRBJ2-2, with D unresolved. CDR1 and CDR2 (germline): SGHAT, FQNNGV. This CDR3 spans 13 amino acids. Trimming took 2 bases from V and 3 from J, leaving 4 bases between them. The chain's CDR3 is CASSLSDTGELFF. CDR3 nucleotide sequence: TGTGCCAGCAGCTTATCGGACACCGGGGAGCTGTTTTTT. Supplemented by reference TRBV11-2 and TRBJ2-2, the full variable domain reads EAGVAQSPRYKIIEKRQSVAFWCNPISGHATLYWYQQILGQGPKLLIQFQNNGVVDDSQLPKDRFSAERLKGVDSTLKIQPAKLEDSAVYLCASSLSDTGELFFGEGSRLTVL.

The rearrangement uses TRBV20-1 and TRBJ1-2; D gene unclear. This CDR3 is 13 amino acids long. From germline, CDR1 is DFQATT and CDR2 SNEGSKA (reference sequence). With 0 bases removed from V and 2 bases from J, the gap between germline ends came to 7 bases. This chain's CDR3 is CSARDKANYGYTF. The CDR3 coding sequence is TGCAGTGCTAGAGACAAGGCCAACTATGGCTACACCTTC.

Many counts were recorded for this clonotype. The chain has TRBV20-1 and TRBJ2-1, with 11 bases fitting TRBD1. The V gene's germline CDR1 is DFQATT and CDR2 SNEGSKA (reference sequence). J was trimmed by 9 bases and V by 6 bases; bases with no gene match: 13. The CDR3 length is 15 residues. CDR3 sequence (DNA): TGCAGTGCCCCTACGAGGGGACAGGGGGTGGGTGAGCAGTTCTTC. This sequence encodes CSAPTRGQGVGEQFF.

This clonotype occurred many times. The gene calls are TRBV5-1 and TRBJ2-1, with D perhaps matching TRBD2 (7 bases). The CDR3 has 15 residues. Germline lookup yields CDR1 SGHRS and CDR2 YFSETQ. The V end lost 3 bases, the J end lost 6 bases, and 16 bases lay between the germline ends. The CDR3 nucleotides read TGCGCCAGCAGCTGGGGGGGCGGGAGAAGCAATGAGCAGTTCTTC. The encoded protein is CASSWGGGRSNEQFF.

This clonotype appeared a few times. The rearrangement links TRBV20-1 to TRBJ2-7; either TRBD1 or TRBD2 may fit D (5 bases each). Trimming shortened V by 0 bases and J by 0 bases, and 6 bases separated the two germline ends. Per germline, CDR1 DFQATT and CDR2 SNEGSKA (reference sequence). The CDR3 contains 13 residues. The CDR3 sequence: CSARDGTSYEQYF. DNA for the CDR3: TGCAGTGCTAGAGATGGGACCTCCTACGAGCAGTACTTC.

This clonotype was seen more than once but under ten times. The chain combines TRBV12-3 or TRBV12-4 with TRBJ2-1; 10 nucleotides line up with TRBD2. V lost 5 bases to trimming and J lost 5 bases; unmatched junction nucleotides: 12. This CDR3 is 17 amino acids long. The CDR3 nucleotides read TGTGCCAGCAGTCCCGCCCAGCGGGAGGGCAGGGACAATGAGCAGTTCTTC. It specifies CASSPAQREGRDNEQFF.

The CDR3 sequence: CSVEDWVRSYNEQFF. CDR3 in DNA: TGCAGCGTTGAAGATTGGGTTAGGTCCTACAATGAGCAGTTCTTC. The chain links TRBV29-1 to TRBJ2-1; D gene unclear. Germline V gene lookup returns CDR1 SQVTM and CDR2 ANQGSEA. V lost 0 bases and J lost 1, with 10 bases in between. This CDR3 region has 15 residues.

In this sample, this clonotype turned up a few times. This chain joins TRBV10-3 and TRBJ2-1; a weak D match, TRBD2 (6 bases). The CDR3 length is 12 residues. V lost 3 bases and J lost 7, with 7 bases in between. In germline, CDR1 is ENHRY, CDR2 SYGVKD. The CDR3 region is CAISDGRNEQFF. CDR3 DNA sequence: TGTGCCATCAGTGATGGGAGGAATGAGCAGTTCTTC.

This chain joins TRBV5-1 and TRBJ2-1; 11 bases match TRBD2. The germline CDR1 and CDR2 sequences are SGHRS and YFSETQ. This CDR3 comprises 14 residues. V shed 4 bases and J 8 bases; nucleotides not matched to a gene: 5. CDR3 nucleotide sequence: TGCGCCAGCAGCAGACTAGCGGGATATCATGAGCAGTTCTTC. It yields the protein CASSRLAGYHEQFF.

The chain employs TRBV20-1 and TRBJ2-7; perhaps TRBD1 as D (5 bases). V was pared by 3 bases and J by 2 bases, with 8 bases between. There are 12 residues in the CDR3. CDR1 and CDR2 from the germline V gene are DFQATT and SNEGSKA (reference sequence). The CDR3 protein is CSASRAAYEQYF. The CDR3 nucleotides are TGCAGTGCTAGCAGGGCTGCCTACGAGCAGTACTTC.